These 20 T cell receptor beta chains originate from one sample sequenced in a study of Ad26.COV2.S vaccination and SARS-CoV-2 variants. TCRdb's copy holds only in-frame clones and misses some; the assay was immunoSEQ multiplex PCR. Among 350,000 to 450,000 clones listed, around nine tenths were seen once. Documented treatment: around 19 received Ad26.COV2.S at low or high dose, single or two shots; 5 received placebo; per-sample allocation not given. Sample collection was performed on day 63 after the first vaccine or placebo injection. The sample was peripheral blood, taken in a trial of Ad26.COV2.S vaccine versus placebo. The receptors were gathered from a person aged 18-65 years who received the Ad26.COV2.S COVID-19 vaccine or a placebo.

V gene TRBV9 combines with J gene TRBJ1-2, with D unresolved. V was cut by 1 base and J by 4 bases, with 8 bases left in between. Germline V gene sequence: CDR1 SGDLS, CDR2 YYNGEE. CDR3 size: 13 residues. The CDR3 is CASSVQDSYGYTF. The CDR3 DNA follows: TGTGCCAGCAGCGTACAGGATTCCTATGGCTACACCTTC.

This chain joins TRBV3-1 (or the pseudogene TRBV3-2) and TRBJ2-3; TRBD2 is a possible D gene (5 bases). The CDR3 covers 17 residues. The V end was cut by 0 bases, the J end by 3 bases, with 16 bases between. Germline CDR1 and CDR2: LGHDT and YNNKEL (reference sequence). CDR3 sequence reads: CASSQEPALEPTDTQYF. As DNA, the CDR3 is TGTGCCAGCAGCCAAGAGCCAGCACTAGAACCGACAGATACGCAGTATTTT.

The chain joins TRBV18 to TRBJ1-2; D might be TRBD1 (5 bases). The CDR3 runs 14 residues. Germline CDR1 KGHSH, CDR2 LQKENI. Trimming shortened V by 2 bases and J by 4 bases, and 11 bases separated the two germline ends. The CDR3 loop is CASSPDSRSYGYTF. As DNA, the CDR3 is TGTGCCAGCTCACCAGACAGCAGAAGCTATGGCTACACCTTC.

CDR3 DNA: TGCGCCAGCAGCTTCCCAGGGGACACTGAAGCTTTCTTT. Protein sequence: CASSFPGDTEAFF. The chain uses TRBV5-1 and TRBJ1-1; tentatively, D is TRBD1 (6 bases). CDR1 is SGHRS and CDR2 is YFSETQ in the germline V gene. The V end lost 2 bases, the J end lost 3 bases, and 8 bases lay between the germline ends. CDR3 length: 13 residues.

The chain joins TRBV5-4 to TRBJ2-7; D unclear. The CDR3 length is 14 residues. The V end was cut by 4 bases, the J end by 1 base, with 12 bases between. Per germline, CDR1 SGHNT and CDR2 YYREEE (reference sequence). CDR3 bases: TGTGCCAGCAGCCCCACGACTGAATCCTACGAGCAGTACTTC. Translated: CASSPTTESYEQYF.

The gene calls are TRBV29-1 and TRBJ1-1; D remains unclear. The V and J ends lost 2 bases and 6 bases respectively, with 13 bases between them. The CDR3 has 13 amino acids. Per germline, CDR1 SQVTM and CDR2 ANQGSEA. DNA for the CDR3: TGCAGCGTTGAACTCAGGACGGTCGCTGAAGCTTTCTTT. It encodes CSVELRTVAEAFF.

V gene TRBV19 combines with J gene TRBJ2-7; 9 bases line up with TRBD2. V dropped 5 bases and J dropped 3; count of bases not matched to a gene: 8. Germline CDR1 and CDR2: LNHDA and SQIVND (reference sequence). The CDR3 covers 15 residues. The CDR3 DNA sequence: TGTGCCAGTAGTTCCCTAGCGGGGAGTTACTACGAGCAGTACTTC. Translated, it gives CASSSLAGSYYEQYF.

The V and J genes are TRBV27 and TRBJ2-7; D remains ambiguous. The germline CDR1 and CDR2 sequences are MNHEY and SMNVEV (reference sequence). Trimming left V 2 bases short and J 3 bases short, with 14 bases between. This CDR3 is 15 amino acids long. The CDR3 protein is CASSLTYSTFYEQYF. CDR3 in DNA: TGTGCCAGCAGTTTAACCTACTCGACCTTCTACGAGCAGTACTTC.

This clone was seen only a few times. The V call is TRBV5-4, the J call TRBJ1-1, with 7 bases aligning to TRBD1. CDR3 size: 13 residues. Germline CDR1 SGHNT, CDR2 YYREEE (reference sequence). V dropped 6 bases and J dropped 6; count of bases not matched to a gene: 8. This CDR3 is CASTVDRASEAFF. The CDR3 region has the DNA TGTGCCAGCACCGTAGACAGGGCGTCTGAAGCTTTCTTT.

The chain carries TRBV3-1 (or the pseudogene TRBV3-2) and TRBJ2-7; D may be TRBD1 or TRBD2 (6 bases each). CDR3 size: 13 residues. The germline V and J ends were trimmed by 4 bases and 4 bases, with 11 bases remaining between them. CDR1 and CDR2 (germline): LGHDT, YNNKEL (reference sequence). CDR3 residues: CASSPIGGYEQYF. In DNA, the CDR3 is TGTGCCAGCAGCCCCATAGGGGGGTACGAGCAGTACTTC.

The chain is built from TRBV9 and TRBJ2-1; a possible D gene is TRBD1 (6 bases). Germline V gene sequence: CDR1 SGDLS, CDR2 YYNGEE. The CDR3 has 18 amino acids. V was cut by 2 bases and J by 2 bases, with 20 bases left in between. CDR3 loop: CASSVARDRTGAYNEQFF. CDR3 in DNA: TGTGCCAGCAGCGTCGCCCGCGACAGGACCGGGGCCTACAATGAGCAGTTCTTC.

V and J are TRBV10-3 and TRBJ2-5; tentative D call: TRBD2 (6 bases). The CDR3 extends over 18 amino acids. V lost 5 bases, J lost 2 bases, and 24 bases lay in between. Germline CDR1 ENHRY, CDR2 SYGVKD. The CDR3 nucleotides read TGTGCCATCAGTTCTTCCCCGGGAGAATGGGGAGTGCAAGAGACCCAGTACTTC. Translating gives CAISSSPGEWGVQETQYF.

The sample holds one count of this clone. This chain links TRBV15 with TRBJ2-1; 12 nucleotides line up with TRBD2. From germline, CDR1 is LNHNV and CDR2 YYDKDF (reference sequence). The V and J ends lost 4 bases and 10 bases, in that order; junction bases with no gene match: 20. The CDR3 runs to 19 residues. CDR3 sequence (DNA): TGTGCCACCAGCACCCCGGTTTGGTCTAGCGGGGGGGCCGGGAGGGAGCAGTTCTTC. Translation: CATSTPVWSSGGAGREQFF.

The chain has TRBV9 and TRBJ2-7; D remains ambiguous. Trimming removed 4 bases at V and 3 bases at J, with 11 bases between. The CDR3 consists of 13 residues. Germline CDR1 and CDR2: SGDLS and YYNGEE. CDR3 residues: CASSPYVGYEQYF. DNA for the CDR3: TGTGCCAGCAGCCCCTACGTAGGCTACGAGCAGTACTTC.

V is TRBV7-6 and J is TRBJ2-7; no clear D gene. CDR1 and CDR2 (germline): SGHVS, FNYEAQ. V dropped 2 bases and J dropped 3 bases, with 5 bases sitting between them. This CDR3 has 12 residues. The CDR3 sequence: CASSLRSYEQYF. Here the CDR3 DNA reads TGTGCCAGCAGCTTAAGGAGCTACGAGCAGTACTTC.

V usage is TRBV12-5 and J usage is TRBJ2-5; 15 bases align to TRBD2. Germline V CDR1 and CDR2: LGHNT, FRNRAP. The CDR3 is 21 residues long. Unmatched junction bases numbered 19, after V lost 3 bases and J lost 5 bases. CDR3 sequence reads: CASGLQKGLAGGWVHGETQYF. The CDR3, as DNA: TGTGCTAGTGGTTTACAAAAGGGACTAGCGGGGGGCTGGGTTCACGGGGAGACCCAGTACTTC.

The rearrangement links TRBV7-9 to TRBJ2-7; the D gene is possibly TRBD1 (5 bases). The V gene's germline CDR1 is SEHNR and CDR2 FQNEAQ (reference sequence). This CDR3 is built from 15 residues. Trimming took off 2 bases at V and 3 bases at J, with 14 bases between the two ends. CDR3 DNA sequence: TGTGCCAGCAGCTTAATGGGGCTTGACTTCTACGAGCAGTACTTC. Translated: CASSLMGLDFYEQYF.

V gene TRBV5-1 combines with J gene TRBJ1-1; no clear D. This CDR3 is built from 14 residues. Germline V gene lookup returns CDR1 SGHRS and CDR2 YFSETQ. The V gene lost 4 bases and the J gene lost 3 bases, with 13 bases spanning the gap. This chain's CDR3 is CASSPTPGHTEAFF. The DNA for the CDR3 is TGCGCCAGCAGCCCCACCCCAGGTCACACTGAAGCTTTCTTT.

The V gene is TRBV6-1, the J gene TRBJ1-5; D unresolved. V lost 0 bases and J 6 bases, leaving 9 bases between the germline ends. The CDR3 is 14 residues long. Looked up from germline, CDR1 is MNHNS and CDR2 is SASEGT. CDR3 in amino acids: CASSEAFGRQPQHF. The CDR3 nucleotides read TGTGCCAGCAGTGAAGCATTCGGTCGTCAGCCCCAGCATTTT.

The V gene is TRBV19, the J gene TRBJ1-1, with unresolved D. Germline values: CDR1 LNHDA, CDR2 SQIVND (reference sequence). Deletions cut 3 bases from V and 4 bases from J, with 9 bases between. This CDR3 contains 13 residues. The CDR3, as DNA: TGTGCCAGTAGTATTTCCAGGTCCACTGAAGCTTTCTTT. Its protein is CASSISRSTEAFF.